This T cell receptor (beta chain) stems from a study of tumour-infiltrating T cells in Burkitt lymphoma. Study in general: The Burkitt lymphoma cohort spanned all epidemiological subtypes. Productive clonality predicted overall and progression-free survival.

Method: immunoSEQ multiplex PCR; TCRdb's copy keeps in-frame clones and lacks some. The repertoire has 1,500 to 2,000 clones, about 18% of them found once; the top ten carry around an eighth. General study points: Several public clonotypes were shared across many Burkitt lymphoma patients.

By share, this clone ranks as large. Antigen unknown. The germline V gene encodes CDR1 SGHTA and CDR2 FQGNSA. V shed 1 base and J shed 7 bases, with 13 bases lying between them. The CDR3 spans 14 residues. This TCR was recovered from a human donor with Burkitt lymphoma. The source material was tumor tissue. This chain links TRBV7-2 with TRBJ1-2; weak D call: TRBD1 (5 bases). In nucleotides, the CDR3 is TGTGCCAGCAGCTTAGGCCCAGGGAGAGGTGGCTACACCTTC. It encodes CASSLGPGRGGYTF.